The rows below give T cell receptor beta chains drawn from one sample of a study of OX40 agonist ivuxolimab in advanced cancers. Here immunoSEQ multiplex PCR was the method, and the copy in TCRdb shows in-frame clones only, minus some. The repertoire has 55,000 to 70,000 clones, about 92% of them found once; the top ten carry about 1%. The sequencing used CD4+ or CD8+ T cells sorted from blood, collected in a trial of the OX40 agonist ivuxolimab. These receptors all stem from an adult with an advanced solid tumor such as melanoma, head and neck, liver or kidney cancer. CDR3s include the opening cysteine and the closing phenylalanine or tryptophan.

V	J	CDR3
TRBV27	TRBJ1-4	CASRRQGEKLFF
TRBV11-3	TRBJ2-1	CASSGQSYNEQFF
TRBV4-1	TRBJ1-1	CASSQVRGPNEAFF
TRBV6-5	TRBJ1-2	CASSSPGQGAYGYTF
TRBV4-1	TRBJ1-2	CASSQVLSSGRGYTF
TRBV19	TRBJ1-6	CASSQDRSSPLHF
TRBV19	TRBJ1-1	CASSIRGGTEAFF
TRBV15	TRBJ2-3	CATSRDRGLGYSQYF
TRBV11-2	TRBJ2-5	CASSLGRAGPETQYF
TRBV2	TRBJ2-7	CASSLKAQLPNEQYF
TRBV7-2	TRBJ2-1	CASSRSSGGYSEQFF
TRBV30	TRBJ1-1	CAWNVGGMTFF
TRBV5-1	TRBJ1-1	CASSFSVRDLNTEAFF
TRBV6-1	TRBJ2-7	CASLRDSIYEQYF
TRBV18	TRBJ2-3	CASSPGVTDTQYF
TRBV7-9	TRBJ1-4	CASSFEGVNEKLFF
TRBV5-4	TRBJ1-2	CASFPDQGGYGYTF
TRBV7-9	TRBJ1-6	CASSAGTGASPLHF
TRBV11-3	TRBJ2-1	CASSLEFDRERFF
TRBV10-2	TRBJ2-3	CASRSGGRSTDTQYF
TRBV7-2	TRBJ2-2	CASSLGPSGGARELFF
TRBV5-1	TRBJ2-2	CASSFMLASNTGELFF
TRBV5-4	TRBJ2-7	CASSMQTGEQYF
TRBV12-2	TRBJ2-1	CASRLARAQPFDEQFF
TRBV25-1	TRBJ1-1	CASSGSTNTEAFF
TRBV5-1	TRBJ2-7	CASSRPPPGQAPGLAYHEQYF
TRBV4-1	TRBJ1-2	CASSQEASLGVGGYTF
TRBV5-1	TRBJ2-7	CASSLTSGGLVGEQYF
TRBV2	TRBJ1-1	CASSDDLVGTEAFF
TRBV5-1	TRBJ2-7	CASRPGTGNYEQYF
TRBV4-2	TRBJ2-3	CASSQDLTSTDTQYF
TRBV6-1	TRBJ2-2	CASSVSRGNTGELFF
TRBV15	TRBJ1-2	CATSRGGVTGYGYTF
TRBV28	TRBJ2-7	CASSQGGGKAYEQYF
TRBV5-1	TRBJ2-5	CASSFQPRAAHWETQYF
TRBV5-1	TRBJ2-1	CASSKDRGLFDEQFF
TRBV2	TRBJ1-5	CASSGVPGNQPQHF
TRBV23-1	TRBJ2-3	CASSKRDTRALAGAVSTDTQYF
TRBV27	TRBJ1-5	CASSLNLNQPQHF
TRBV30	TRBJ2-6	CAWEQGNGANVLTF
TRBV4-1	TRBJ2-7	CASSPQRGSYEQYF
TRBV5-6	TRBJ1-2	CASSRDRGGGYTF
TRBV7-9	TRBJ2-5	CASSLVRPDRNQETQYF
TRBV6-6	TRBJ1-2	CASSTLTPTHGYTF
TRBV2	TRBJ2-3	CASSASHPRDTQYF
TRBV6-1	TRBJ1-4	CASRDSDRSEKLFF
TRBV2	TRBJ2-2	CASRSRGTGELFF
TRBV30	TRBJ1-2	CAWGGSDNYGYTF
TRBV19	TRBJ2-1	CASSIQAGGAVTEQFF
TRBV11-3	TRBJ2-1	CASSLVRGNEQFF
TRBV11-3	TRBJ2-7	CASSLGRGSYEQYF